This is a list of T cell receptor beta chains from one sample in a study of blood T cell repertoires in COVID-19. Profiling relied on immunoSEQ multiplex PCR, and the TCRdb table lists in-frame clones only, not all of them. The sample consists of about 130,000 clones, about 80% of them appearing once. The sequenced material came from peripheral blood. Source of these receptors: a woman in her fifties or sixties with acute or convalescent COVID-19. Both conserved end residues are part of each CDR3. Each record gives: D gene, V gene, J gene, clone size, CDR3 protein, CDR3 DNA. The D gene is left open where the match is weak. Size is omitted from some rows. Given values are once, few, many or a class for expanded clones.

-,TRBV28,TRBJ2-1,-,CASSFLGGTTYNEQFF,TGTGCCAGCAGTTTTCTCGGCGGGACGACCTACAATGAGCAGTTCTTC
-,TRBV6-5,TRBJ1-3,-,CASRRTPEGGNTIYF,TGTGCCAGCAGGAGGACCCCTGAGGGTGGAAACACCATATATTTT
-,TRBV5-1,TRBJ2-7,-,CASSTRLSSYEQYF,TGCGCCAGCAGCACGAGGTTAAGCTCCTACGAGCAGTACTTC
-,TRBV15,TRBJ2-2,-,CATGSGEGFVGELFF,TGTGCCACCGGCTCGGGAGAAGGGTTTGTCGGGGAGCTGTTTTTT
TRBD1,TRBV5-6,TRBJ1-5,-,CASLYRGYQPQHF,TGTGCCAGCCTATACAGGGGCTATCAGCCCCAGCATTTT
-,TRBV5-1,TRBJ1-4,-,CASSLLGSTNEKLFF,TGCGCCAGCAGCTTGCTGGGGAGTACTAATGAAAAACTGTTTTTT
TRBD1,TRBV2,TRBJ2-3,-,CASSPGTGGTDTQYF,TGTGCCAGCAGTCCCGGGACAGGGGGCACAGATACGCAGTATTTT
TRBD2,TRBV5-8,TRBJ2-1,-,CASSLSSGGPLSYNEQFF,TGTGCCAGCAGCTTGAGTAGCGGGGGGCCCCTCTCCTACAATGAGCAGTTCTTC
-,TRBV29-1,TRBJ1-4,few,CSVDPGNNEKLFF,TGCAGCGTTGATCCAGGGAATAATGAAAAACTGTTTTTT
-,TRBV6-5,TRBJ1-5,-,CASSYSSSVDQPQHF,TGTGCCAGCAGTTACTCGAGTTCTGTAGATCAGCCCCAGCATTTT
-,TRBV18,TRBJ2-2,-,CASSPPSRNTGELFF,TGTGCCAGCTCACCGCCTAGCAGGAACACCGGGGAGCTGTTTTTT
TRBD2,TRBV27,TRBJ2-2,-,CASSYGGRMNTGELFF,TGTGCCAGCAGTTACGGCGGGAGGATGAACACCGGGGAGCTGTTTTTT
-,TRBV13,TRBJ2-7,once,CASSLDILSGQYF,TGTGCCAGCAGCTTAGACATACTATCTGGGCAGTACTTC
TRBD2,TRBV13,TRBJ2-7,once,CASSLRRLAGVLEQYF,TGTGCCAGCAGCTTAAGGAGACTAGCGGGAGTGTTAGAGCAGTACTTC
-,TRBV4-2,TRBJ2-7,-,CASSPLSGQRHEQYF,TGTGCCAGCAGCCCTCTTAGTGGGCAGCGGCACGAGCAGTACTTC
-,TRBV5-5,TRBJ2-1,-,CASSLVQGSSYNEQFF,TGTGCCAGCAGCTTGGTCCAGGGGAGCTCCTACAATGAGCAGTTCTTC
-,TRBV28,TRBJ1-1,-,CASRITPGHEAFF,TGTGCCAGCAGGATAACGCCGGGACATGAAGCTTTCTTT
-,TRBV6-6,TRBJ1-2,few,CASRNGNTGGYGYTF,TGTGCCAGCAGGAACGGGAATACCGGGGGCTATGGCTACACCTTC
-,TRBV15,TRBJ1-1,-,CATSRDTPPVTEAFF,TGTGCCACCAGCAGAGATACTCCCCCGGTCACTGAAGCTTTCTTT
-,TRBV29-1,TRBJ2-7,-,CSVVWTVEQYF,TGCAGCGTTGTCTGGACAGTCGAGCAGTACTTC
TRBD2,TRBV11-2,TRBJ2-7,-,CASSSPGGRALEQYF,TGTGCCAGCAGTTCCCCGGGCGGGAGGGCCCTCGAGCAGTACTTC
-,TRBV6-6,TRBJ1-4,-,CASSSGEKLFF,TGTGCCAGCAGTTCTGGCGAAAAACTGTTTTTT
TRBD2,TRBV9,TRBJ2-3,-,CASSVMPAGNSDTQYF,TGTGCCAGCAGCGTAATGCCAGCGGGAAACTCAGATACGCAGTATTTT